These 5 T cell receptor beta chains share one sample of origin, sequenced in a study of blood T cells in healthy people across ages. For the second PCR, which ran for roughly 7 to 11 cycles, a sample-barcoded 5' primer and a J-beta primer mix were used. TCRdb passed the 5' RACE reads through MiXCR, listing each CDR3 protein once. The table shows just under 750,000 distinct CDR3 sequences, with approximately 22% occurring only once. What was sequenced was blood. Receptors originate from a man in his 70s in good health.

This chain uses TRBV3-1 with TRBJ1-1; D unclear. Trimming took 1 base from V and 3 from J, leaving 9 bases between them. Germline V gives CDR1 LGHDT, CDR2 YNNKEL (reference sequence). The CDR3 loop spans 14 amino acids. The CDR3 region has the DNA TGTGCCAGCAGCCAAGTCCGTGGGGACACTGAAGCTTTCTTT. This gives the protein CASSQVRGDTEAFF.

The chain joins TRBV3-1 to TRBJ1-4; D unclear. V lost 7 bases and J 6 bases, leaving 12 bases between the germline ends. The germline CDR1 and CDR2 sequences are LGHDT and YNNKEL (reference sequence). CDR3 length: 13 residues. In nucleotides, the CDR3 is TGTGCCAGCACCACGGCGAGGGATGAAAAACTGTTTTTT. Translated: CASTTARDEKLFF.

This clonotype was seen a few times. This chain uses TRBV2 with TRBJ2-7; 7 bases map to TRBD1. The CDR3 contains 13 residues. The V gene's germline CDR1 is SNHLY and CDR2 FYNNEI. The V and J ends lost 6 bases and 6 bases, in that order; junction bases with no gene match: 8. This CDR3 reads CASRGTVPSEQYF. The CDR3 DNA sequence: TGTGCCAGCAGGGGGACAGTACCATCCGAGCAGTACTTC.

In its sample, this clonotype was seen a few times. The J gene is TRBJ2-3, the V gene TRBV6-2 or TRBV6-3; TRBD1 aligns across 8 bases. CDR1 is MNHEY, CDR2 SVGEGT, per germline. V shed 4 bases, J shed 3 bases, and the junction held 9 bases outside the gene matches. This CDR3 has 16 residues. The CDR3 reads CASSSHRTGKTDTQYF. DNA of the CDR3: TGTGCCAGCAGTTCCCACCGGACAGGGAAGACAGATACGCAGTATTTT.

The chain is built from TRBV7-9 and TRBJ1-2; no definite D call. The CDR3 covers 13 residues. Germline-derived CDR1 and CDR2 are SEHNR and FQNEAQ (reference sequence). Trimming left V 1 base short and J 8 bases short, with 11 bases between. The CDR3 sequence is CASSLEDSGGYTF. CDR3 bases: TGTGCCAGCAGCTTAGAGGACTCCGGAGGCTACACCTTC.